Each of the 24 T cell receptor beta chains below was sequenced from the same sample in a study of cytomegalovirus exposure and HLA in healthy donors. PCR primers comprised 60 Vbeta and 13 Jbeta primers. Clones were sequenced by immunoSEQ multiplex PCR, and TCRdb holds only the in-frame ones, with some missing. The table lists about 160,000 clones, roughly 80% of them singletons, with around 4% in the top ten. The sample was PBMCs. The receptors shown here come from a man in his forties in good health and CMV-seronegative.

This chain joins TRBV25-1 and TRBJ1-6; 9 positions match TRBD1. The CDR3 is 14 residues long. The trim removed 2 bases at V and 9 bases at J, leaving 2 bases unmatched. Germline assignment: CDR1 MGHDK and CDR2 SYGVNS. The CDR3 nucleotides read TGTGCCAGCAGTGAACGGGACAGGGTTTCACCCCTCCACTTT. Translation gives CASSERDRVSPLHF.

This sequence joins TRBV2 and TRBJ1-1; TRBD1 agrees at 7 bases. Germline V CDR1 and CDR2: SNHLY, FYNNEI. Trimming took 6 bases from V and 0 from J; bases not matched to a gene: 7. The CDR3 length is 15 residues. CDR3 in DNA: TGTGCCAGCAGCGACAGGGCGGGATTGAACACTGAAGCTTTCTTT. Amino acid sequence: CASSDRAGLNTEAFF.

This clone has a handful of counts. The chain carries TRBV29-1 and TRBJ1-3; no reliable D call. Germline V lookup: CDR1 SQVTM, CDR2 ANQGSEA. The ends were cut back, 2 bases at V and 4 bases at J, with 12 bases in the middle. This CDR3 region has 14 residues. The CDR3 loop reads CSVETAGGGNTIYF. CDR3 in DNA: TGCAGCGTTGAAACGGCGGGAGGCGGAAACACCATATATTTT.

This chain connects TRBV7-9 to TRBJ2-1; D ambiguous. The CDR3 consists of 17 residues. Germline V gene data show CDR1 as SEHNR and CDR2 as FQNEAQ (reference sequence). V was cut by 4 bases and J by 4 bases, with 20 bases left in between. CDR3 nucleotides: TGTGCCAGCAGCTGGGCCGGCCAAAGCCGATTTTACAATGAGCAGTTCTTC. This encodes CASSWAGQSRFYNEQFF.

This clone was detected only a few times. This chain connects TRBV5-6 to TRBJ1-5; D gene ambiguous. V lost 3 bases and J 5 bases, leaving 12 bases between the germline ends. The CDR3 covers 14 residues. CDR1 is SGHDT, CDR2 YYEEEE, per germline. In DNA, the CDR3 is TGTGCCAGCAGCTGGGCGGGCTCCCATCAGCCCCAGCATTTT. Encoded protein: CASSWAGSHQPQHF.

This rearrangement joins TRBV2 to TRBJ1-5; 9 nucleotides match TRBD1. The J segment lost 7 bases and the V segment lost 11 bases, leaving 12 bases of the junction unmatched. The CDR3 loop spans 14 amino acids. CDR1 and CDR2 (germline): SNHLY, FYNNEI. The CDR3 sequence is CASCGTGWTQPQHF. The CDR3, as DNA: TGTGCCTCCTGCGGGACAGGGTGGACACAGCCCCAGCATTTT.

V and J are TRBV9 and TRBJ2-1, with D possibly being TRBD2 (7 bases). The CDR3 runs 14 residues. Trimming removed 2 bases at V and 4 bases at J, with 10 bases between. The germline CDR1 and CDR2 sequences are SGDLS and YYNGEE. The CDR3 bases are TGTGCCAGCAGCGTGGCGGGGGCGTACAATGAGCAGTTCTTC. Translating it yields CASSVAGAYNEQFF.

This clone was found a few times. The chain is built from TRBV7-2 and TRBJ2-7; D possibly corresponds to TRBD2 (5 bases). V gave up 0 bases and J gave up 2 bases, with 8 bases separating them. The CDR3 runs to 14 residues. Germline V gene sequence: CDR1 SGHTA, CDR2 FQGNSA. CDR3: CASSLARGTYEQYF. The DNA of the CDR3 is TGTGCCAGCAGCTTAGCGCGAGGGACCTACGAGCAGTACTTC.

CDR3 bases: TGTGCCAGCAGCTTACTAGCGGGGGACCCAGATACGCAGTATTTT. Translating gives CASSLLAGDPDTQYF. The chain employs TRBV11-2 and TRBJ2-3, with 10 bases matching TRBD2. Looked up from germline, CDR1 is SGHAT and CDR2 is FQNNGV. The CDR3 is 15 residues long. V lost 2 bases to trimming and J lost 4 bases; unmatched junction nucleotides: 3.

This clone was detected once. The V call is TRBV28, the J call TRBJ2-5; 7 bases map to TRBD2. The J call may be incorrect, as the DNA end agrees better with TRBJ2-7. The CDR3 contains 10 residues. Per the germline V gene, CDR1 is MDHEN and CDR2 is SYDVKM. Written as DNA, the CDR3 is TGTGCCAGCGGGGGGGTCGAGCAGTACTTC. This sequence encodes CASGGVEQYF.

The gene calls are TRBV6-5 and TRBJ2-7; 8 bases agree with TRBD2. Germline V CDR1 and CDR2: MNHEY, SVGAGI. J was trimmed by 1 base and V by 2 bases; bases with no gene match: 7. This CDR3 is 16 amino acids long. CDR3 bases: TGTGCCAGCAGTTACGAAGGAAGCGGGGGTTCCTACGAGCAGTACTTC. Its translation: CASSYEGSGGSYEQYF.

The chain recombines TRBV12-5 with TRBJ1-2; 9 positions agree with TRBD1. Germline values: CDR1 LGHNT, CDR2 FRNRAP. The J segment lost 7 bases and the V segment lost 0 bases, leaving 15 bases of the junction unmatched. This CDR3 region has 18 residues. DNA of the CDR3: TGTGCTAGTGGTTTGGTACTTGGACAGGGGTCTCGGGGAGGTGGCTACACCTTC. This sequence encodes CASGLVLGQGSRGGGYTF.

Comment on this clone: Germline and junction disagree at one end, which may indicate a read error. The J gene is TRBJ2-3, the V gene TRBV7-9; 11 bases align to TRBD2. This CDR3 is built from 15 residues. Germline V CDR1 and CDR2: SEHNR, FQNEAQ (reference sequence). CDR3 DNA: TGTGCCAGCAGATTAGCGGGGGGGCCGACAGATACGCAGTATTTT. The encoded protein is CASRLAGGPTDTQYF.

This clone was counted between two and nine times. This chain links TRBV29-1 with TRBJ1-3; D is uncertain. The length of the CDR3 is 13 residues. Trimming removed 4 bases from V and 1 base from J, with 8 bases in between. The germline V gene encodes CDR1 SQVTM and CDR2 ANQGSEA. CDR3 in DNA: TGCAGCGTTGGCAGTCTTTCTGGAAACACCATATATTTT. It is translated as CSVGSLSGNTIYF.

The rearrangement joins TRBV7-6 to TRBJ2-3, with D possibly TRBD1 on 6 matching bases. The CDR3 contains 16 residues. Trimming took off 4 bases at V and 1 base at J, with 15 bases between the two ends. Germline CDR1 is SGHVS and CDR2 is FNYEAQ. CDR3 bases: TGTGCCAGCAGCTCCGACCCCAACAGGGGCACAGATACGCAGTATTTT. Its protein is CASSSDPNRGTDTQYF.

The chain is built from TRBV30 and TRBJ2-3, with D tentatively TRBD1 (5 bases). Germline CDR1 is GTSNPN and CDR2 is SVGIG (reference sequence). Trimming shortened V by 0 bases and J by 5 bases, and 15 bases separated the two germline ends. CDR3 length equals 15 residues. As DNA, the CDR3 is TGTGCCTGGAGTGTACGCGACAGTCACCGAGATACGCAGTATTTT. Amino acid sequence: CAWSVRDSHRDTQYF.

The chain recombines TRBV6-5 with TRBJ2-3; TRBD1 is a possible D gene (7 bases). This CDR3 spans 15 amino acids. Germline-derived CDR1 and CDR2 are MNHEY and SVGAGI. V was cut by 6 bases and J by 9 bases, with 22 bases left in between. The CDR3 DNA is TGTGCCAGCAGGCCGAGTAGGGGGCAGGGAGGCACGCAGTATTTT. It codes for CASRPSRGQGGTQYF.

V is TRBV2 and J is TRBJ2-2, with D tentatively TRBD2 (6 bases). V shed 7 bases and J shed 4 bases, with 10 bases lying between them. The CDR3 length is 13 residues. Germline CDR1 reads SNHLY; CDR2 reads FYNNEI. This chain's CDR3 is CASKPGGTGELFF. DNA of the CDR3: TGTGCCAGCAAACCCGGGGGCACCGGGGAGCTGTTTTTT.

The V gene is TRBV21-1, the J gene TRBJ1-5. TRBV21-1 is assigned pseudogene status. The CDR3 totals 14 residues. The CDR3 spells CASSKVRGNQPQHF. The CDR3 bases are TGTGCCAGCAGCAAAGTAAGAGGCAATCAGCCCCAGCATTTT.

The chain links TRBV29-1 to TRBJ1-1; no clear D gene. CDR3 length: 12 residues. Looked up from germline, CDR1 is SQVTM and CDR2 is ANQGSEA. V was pared by 4 bases and J by 1 base, with 7 bases between. The DNA of the CDR3 is TGCAGCGTTGTTATGTCGAACACTGAAGCTTTCTTT. Protein: CSVVMSNTEAFF.

This chain links TRBV4-2 with TRBJ1-6, with 7 bases identical to TRBD1. Germline V lookup: CDR1 LGHNA, CDR2 YNFKEQ. V shed 8 bases and J 1 base; nucleotides not matched to a gene: 5. This CDR3 contains 15 residues. The CDR3 DNA sequence: TGTGCCAGCGGACAGGATCGTTCCTATAATTCACCCCTCCACTTT. Translated: CASGQDRSYNSPLHF.

This clone was counted once. The V call is TRBV6-6, the J call TRBJ1-1, with 7 bases aligning to TRBD1. This CDR3 region has 13 residues. V shed 8 bases and J 9 bases; nucleotides not matched to a gene: 12. Looked up from germline, CDR1 is MNHNY and CDR2 is SVGAGI (reference sequence). CDR3 protein: CASLRQGKEKAFF. CDR3 bases: TGTGCCAGCCTCCGACAGGGCAAGGAAAAAGCTTTCTTT.

The V and J genes are TRBV19 and TRBJ1-1; the D is unclear. Trimming shortened V by 6 bases and J by 1 base, and 12 bases separated the two germline ends. Germline V gene lookup returns CDR1 LNHDA and CDR2 SQIVND (reference sequence). The CDR3 spans 14 residues. The CDR3 region has the DNA TGTGCCAGTAGACATACCGGCGGGAACACTGAAGCTTTCTTT. Translation gives CASRHTGGNTEAFF.

On this clone itself: Other nucleotide sequences from this sample produce the same CDR3. The chain is built from TRBV14 and TRBJ2-7; D not resolved. With 6 bases removed from V and 2 bases from J, the gap between germline ends came to 8 bases. This CDR3 spans 12 amino acids. CDR1 is SGHDN, CDR2 FVKESK, per germline. CDR3 bases: TGTGCCAGCAGTAGCACACCCTACGAGCAGTACTTC. This encodes CASSSTPYEQYF.